One and the same sample provided the 17 T cell receptor beta chains below, sequenced in a study of tumor-infiltrating lymphocytes in localized non-small cell lung cancer. TCRdb's copy holds only in-frame clones and misses some; the assay was immunoSEQ multiplex PCR. The profile shows fewer than 25,000 clones, just under 75% of them singletons. Sequenced: lung tumor tissue. These receptors all stem from a human donor with non-small cell lung cancer.

V gene TRBV9 combines with J gene TRBJ2-3; D might be TRBD1 or TRBD2, each matching 5 bases. Trimming stripped 3 bases from V and 0 bases from J, with 14 bases between. The V gene's germline CDR1 is SGDLS and CDR2 YYNGEE. This CDR3 region has 16 residues. Written as DNA, the CDR3 is TGTGCCAGCAGCGGGGGTGGGGGAACTAGCACAGATACGCAGTATTTT. Amino acid sequence: CASSGGGGTSTDTQYF.

This chain joins TRBV5-1 and TRBJ1-2; TRBD1 matches 7 bases. The V and J ends lost 0 bases and 5 bases, in that order; junction bases with no gene match: 4. This CDR3 has 14 residues. Germline V gives CDR1 SGHRS, CDR2 YFSETQ. CDR3 coding DNA: TGCGCCAGCAGCTTGGAACAGGGGCCATATGGCTACACCTTC. Protein product: CASSLEQGPYGYTF.

V gene TRBV6-5 combines with J gene TRBJ2-3; 9 bases are shared with TRBD2. Trimming took 6 bases from V and 3 from J; bases not matched to a gene: 4. This CDR3 is 14 amino acids long. The V gene's germline CDR1 is MNHEY and CDR2 SVGAGI. The CDR3 DNA reads as TGTGCCAGCAGGATAGCGGGGGTAACAGATACGCAGTATTTT. Its protein product is CASRIAGVTDTQYF.

This clone was recorded a few times. The chain combines TRBV6-1 with TRBJ2-3, with a tentative D call TRBD2 (6 bases). CDR3 length equals 12 residues. V shed 4 bases and J shed 4 bases, with 6 bases lying between them. The germline gives CDR1 MNHNS, CDR2 SASEGT. The CDR3 DNA is TGTGCCAGCAGTGGGGGGGCAGATACGCAGTATTTT. Its translation: CASSGGADTQYF.

V is TRBV18 and J is TRBJ1-2; D is undetermined. Deletions cut 2 bases from V and 4 bases from J, with 8 bases between. Germline V gene sequence: CDR1 KGHSH, CDR2 LQKENI. CDR3 length: 13 amino acids. CDR3 sequence: CASSPDKLYGYTF. As DNA, the CDR3 is TGTGCCAGCTCACCAGACAAGCTCTATGGCTACACCTTC.

This clone was found a few times. The chain has TRBV5-1 and TRBJ1-2; possible D gene TRBD1, 5 bases. Trimming pared 7 bases from V and 2 bases from J, leaving 18 bases between. This CDR3 spans 15 amino acids. Germline V gene data show CDR1 as SGHRS and CDR2 as YFSETQ. The CDR3 loop is CASGPSGYINYGYTF. CDR3 DNA: TGCGCCAGCGGGCCGTCAGGGTATATAAACTATGGCTACACCTTC.

J is TRBJ2-7 and V is TRBV7-2; 8 bases map to TRBD2. The CDR3 totals 16 residues. V trimming: 3 bases; J trimming: 0 bases; junction bases outside the gene matches: 7. Germline loops: CDR1 SGHTA, CDR2 FQGNSA. CDR3: CASSLGLSGGSYEQYF. The CDR3 DNA is TGTGCCAGCAGCTTGGGCCTCAGCGGGGGCTCCTACGAGCAGTACTTC.

This clone occurred once. V usage is TRBV7-9 and J usage is TRBJ1-4, with D possibly matching TRBD1 (5 bases). The CDR3 sequence is 17 residues long. The germline V gene encodes CDR1 SEHNR and CDR2 FQNEAQ (reference sequence). Trimming shortened V by 1 base and J by 2 bases, and 14 bases separated the two germline ends. Here the CDR3 DNA reads TGTGCCAGCAGCTTAGTTGCAGGGAGTTTGACTAATGAAAAACTGTTTTTT. It specifies CASSLVAGSLTNEKLFF.

The rearrangement links TRBV7-2 to TRBJ1-1; no definite D call. V gave up 1 base and J gave up 1 base, with 7 bases separating them. Germline lookup yields CDR1 SGHTA and CDR2 FQGNSA. The CDR3 sequence is 14 residues long. The CDR3 is CASSLDPRNTEAFF. In nucleotides, the CDR3 is TGTGCCAGCAGCTTAGATCCGAGGAACACTGAAGCTTTCTTT.

Here the CDR3 reads CASSLGEGTEAFF. The CDR3 DNA sequence: TGTGCCAGCAGCTTAGGGGAGGGCACTGAAGCTTTCTTT. J is TRBJ1-1 and V is TRBV11-3, with unresolved D. The CDR3 has 13 residues. Germline CDR1 is SGHNT and CDR2 is YENEEA. Deletions cut 1 base from V and 4 bases from J, with 7 bases between. Complete variable domain (other parts from reference TRBV11-3 and TRBJ1-1): EAGVVQSPRYKIIEKKQPVAFWCNPISGHNTLYWYLQNLGQGPELLIRYENEEAVDDSQLPKDRFSAERLKGVDSTLKIQPAELGDSAVYLCASSLGEGTEAFFGQGTRLTVV.

This chain connects TRBV30 to TRBJ1-6; 7 bases map to TRBD1. CDR1 is GTSNPN, CDR2 SVGIG, per germline (reference sequence). This CDR3 is built from 15 residues. V was clipped by 3 bases and J by 12 bases; unmatched bases: 14. CDR3 protein: CAWRRRQGPLGPLHF. The CDR3 DNA reads as TGTGCCTGGAGGAGACGACAGGGACCCTTGGGACCCCTCCACTTT. The complete variable domain, with remaining parts taken from reference TRBV30 and TRBJ1-6, reads SQTIHQWPATLVQPVGSPLSLECTVEGTSNPNLYWYRQAAGRGLQLLFYSVGIGQISSEVPQNLSASRPQDRQFILSSKKLLLSDSGFYLCAWRRRQGPLGPLHFGNGTRLTVT.

The chain carries TRBV14 and TRBJ2-3, with TRBD2 matching over 10 bases. The germline gives CDR1 SGHDN, CDR2 FVKESK. CDR3 length: 16 amino acids. V was pared by 5 bases and J by 8 bases, with 13 bases of the junction left unmatched. Here the CDR3 reads CASSAVRGERGGTQYF. In DNA, the CDR3 is TGTGCCAGCAGCGCTGTGAGAGGCGAGCGGGGGGGTACGCAGTATTTT.

The genes are TRBV5-1 and TRBJ1-2; D uncertain. Trimming took 2 bases from V and 2 from J, leaving 10 bases between them. The length of the CDR3 is 14 residues. The germline V gene has CDR1 SGHRS and CDR2 YFSETQ. The CDR3 nucleotides read TGCGCCAGCAGCTTTAGTCGGAGAAACTATGGCTACACCTTC. Protein sequence: CASSFSRRNYGYTF.

The chain links TRBV4-3 to TRBJ1-2; TRBD1 agrees at 8 bases. CDR1 is LGHNA, CDR2 YSLEER, per germline. This CDR3 contains 16 residues. With V trimmed by 3 bases and J by 1 base, 7 bases remained unmatched. Here the CDR3 reads CASSQSGTGYNYGYTF. Here the CDR3 DNA reads TGCGCCAGCAGCCAGAGTGGGACAGGTTATAACTATGGCTACACCTTC.

The genes are TRBV11-3 and TRBJ2-7; TRBD1 matches 7 bases. Looked up from germline, CDR1 is SGHNT and CDR2 is YENEEA. Trimming took 4 bases from V and 4 from J; bases not matched to a gene: 13. This CDR3 has 16 residues. The CDR3 reads CASSSLVDRAVYEQYF. In nucleotides, the CDR3 is TGTGCCAGCAGCTCGTTAGTTGACAGGGCCGTGTACGAGCAGTACTTC.

Within the sample, this clone is medium-sized (0.01 to 0.1%). The same CDR3 also results from other DNA sequences found in this sample. The chain couples TRBV9 to TRBJ1-3; weak D call: TRBD1 (6 bases). V was clipped by 0 bases and J by 0 bases, with 13 bases between them. The germline V gene encodes CDR1 SGDLS and CDR2 YYNGEE. The CDR3 covers 17 residues. CDR3: CASSVDQGPISGNTIYF. The CDR3 DNA follows: TGTGCCAGCAGCGTAGATCAGGGGCCCATCTCTGGAAACACCATATATTTT.

The chain employs TRBV4-3 and TRBJ2-7, with 10 bases aligning to TRBD2. The CDR3 has 19 residues. V dropped 0 bases and J dropped 3; count of bases not matched to a gene: 14. Germline V CDR1 and CDR2: LGHNA, YSLEER. CDR3 residues: CASSQDNMERGGVVYEQYF. The CDR3, as DNA: TGCGCCAGCAGCCAAGATAATATGGAGCGGGGGGGCGTTGTCTACGAGCAGTACTTC.